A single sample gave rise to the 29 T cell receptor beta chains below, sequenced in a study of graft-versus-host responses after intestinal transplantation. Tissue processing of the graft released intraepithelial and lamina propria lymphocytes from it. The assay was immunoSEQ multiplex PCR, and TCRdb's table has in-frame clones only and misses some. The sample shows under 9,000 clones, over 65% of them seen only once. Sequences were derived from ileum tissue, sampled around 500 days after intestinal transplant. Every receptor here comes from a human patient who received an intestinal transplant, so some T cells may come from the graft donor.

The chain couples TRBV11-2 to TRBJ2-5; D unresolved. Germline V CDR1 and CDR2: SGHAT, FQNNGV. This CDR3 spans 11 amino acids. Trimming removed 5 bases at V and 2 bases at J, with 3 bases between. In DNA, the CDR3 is TGTGCCAGCAGCGCTCAAGAGACCCAGTACTTC. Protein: CASSAQETQYF.

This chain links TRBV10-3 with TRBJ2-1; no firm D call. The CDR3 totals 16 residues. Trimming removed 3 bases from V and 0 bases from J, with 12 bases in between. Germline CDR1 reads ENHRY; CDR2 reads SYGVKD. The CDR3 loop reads CAISDRVSGSYNEQFF. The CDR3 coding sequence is TGTGCCATCAGTGACCGGGTGTCGGGCTCCTACAATGAGCAGTTCTTC.

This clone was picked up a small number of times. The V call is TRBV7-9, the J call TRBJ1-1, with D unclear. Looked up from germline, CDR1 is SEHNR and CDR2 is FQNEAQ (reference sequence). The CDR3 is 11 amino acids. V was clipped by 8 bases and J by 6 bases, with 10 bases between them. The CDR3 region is CASRFIAEAFF. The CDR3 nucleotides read TGTGCCAGCCGTTTCATTGCTGAAGCTTTCTTT. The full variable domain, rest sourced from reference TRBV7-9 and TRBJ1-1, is DTGVSQNPRHKITKRGQNVTFRCDPISEHNRLYWYRQTLGQGPEFLTYFQNEAQLEKSRLLSDRFSAERPKGSFSTLEIQRTEQGDSAMYLCASRFIAEAFFGQGTRLTVV.

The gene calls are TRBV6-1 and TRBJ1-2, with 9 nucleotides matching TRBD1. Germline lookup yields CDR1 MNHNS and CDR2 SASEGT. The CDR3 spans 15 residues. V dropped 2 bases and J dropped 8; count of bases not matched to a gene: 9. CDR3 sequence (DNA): TGTGCCAGCAGTGAATGGGGACAGGGAACGAGGGGCTACACCTTC. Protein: CASSEWGQGTRGYTF.

The chain's CDR3 is CASSMGLAGSSTDTQYF. In nucleotides, the CDR3 is TGTGCCAGTAGTATGGGACTAGCGGGATCTAGCACAGATACGCAGTATTTT. The V call is TRBV19, the J call TRBJ2-3; the match to TRBD2 covers 13 bases. This CDR3 has 17 residues. V dropped 3 bases and J dropped 0; count of bases not matched to a gene: 3. Germline loops: CDR1 LNHDA, CDR2 SQIVND (reference sequence).

CDR3 in DNA: TGTGCCAGCAGCTTAGCGGGTGTTGGATATCCGCAGTATTTT. Translation gives CASSLAGVGYPQYF. The V and J genes are TRBV7-6 and TRBJ2-3; D uncertain. This CDR3 is 14 amino acids long. V gave up 0 bases and J gave up 10 bases, with 14 bases separating them. Germline V CDR1 and CDR2: SGHVS, FNYEAQ.

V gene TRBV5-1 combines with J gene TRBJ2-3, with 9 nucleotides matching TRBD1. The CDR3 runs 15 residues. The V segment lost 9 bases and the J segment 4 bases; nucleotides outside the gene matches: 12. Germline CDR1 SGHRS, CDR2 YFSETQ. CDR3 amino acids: CATYPGQGHADTQYF. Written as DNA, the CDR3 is TGCGCCACCTACCCCGGACAGGGGCATGCAGATACGCAGTATTTT.

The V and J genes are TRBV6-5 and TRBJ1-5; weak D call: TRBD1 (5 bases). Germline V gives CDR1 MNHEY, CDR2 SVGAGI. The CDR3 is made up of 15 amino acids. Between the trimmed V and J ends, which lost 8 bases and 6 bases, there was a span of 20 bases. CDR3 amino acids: CASVVGRDGRQPQHF. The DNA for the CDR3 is TGTGCCAGCGTAGTCGGTCGGGACGGACGTCAGCCCCAGCATTTT.

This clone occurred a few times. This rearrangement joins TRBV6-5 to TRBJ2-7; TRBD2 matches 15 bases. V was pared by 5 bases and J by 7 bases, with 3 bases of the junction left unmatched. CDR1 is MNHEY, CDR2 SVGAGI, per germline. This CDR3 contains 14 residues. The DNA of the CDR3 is TGTGCCAGCAGTAGGGGACTAGCGGGAGGAGAGCAGTACTTC. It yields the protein CASSRGLAGGEQYF.

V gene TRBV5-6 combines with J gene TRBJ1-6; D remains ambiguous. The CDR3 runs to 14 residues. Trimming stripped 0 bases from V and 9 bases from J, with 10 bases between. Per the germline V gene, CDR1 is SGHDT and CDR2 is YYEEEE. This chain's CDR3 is CASSLGVLASPLHF. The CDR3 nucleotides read TGTGCCAGCAGCTTGGGGGTCTTGGCTTCACCCCTCCACTTT.

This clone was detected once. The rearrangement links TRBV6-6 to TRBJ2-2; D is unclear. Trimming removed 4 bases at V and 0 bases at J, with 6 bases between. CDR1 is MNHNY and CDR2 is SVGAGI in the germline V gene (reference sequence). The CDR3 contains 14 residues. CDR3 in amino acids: CASSSSPNTGELFF. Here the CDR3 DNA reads TGTGCCAGCAGTTCTTCCCCGAACACCGGGGAGCTGTTTTTT.

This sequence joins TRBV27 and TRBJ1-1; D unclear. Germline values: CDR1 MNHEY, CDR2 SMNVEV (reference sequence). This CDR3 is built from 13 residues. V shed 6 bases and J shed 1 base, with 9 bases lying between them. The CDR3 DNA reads TGTGCCAGCAGACGATCAAGGAACACTGAAGCTTTCTTT. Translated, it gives CASRRSRNTEAFF.

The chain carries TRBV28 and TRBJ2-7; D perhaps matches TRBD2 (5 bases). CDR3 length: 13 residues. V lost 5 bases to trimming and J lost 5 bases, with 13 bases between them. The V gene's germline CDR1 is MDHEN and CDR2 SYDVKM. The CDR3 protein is CASSPATRNEQYF. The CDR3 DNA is TGTGCCAGCAGTCCCGCCACTAGGAACGAGCAGTACTTC.

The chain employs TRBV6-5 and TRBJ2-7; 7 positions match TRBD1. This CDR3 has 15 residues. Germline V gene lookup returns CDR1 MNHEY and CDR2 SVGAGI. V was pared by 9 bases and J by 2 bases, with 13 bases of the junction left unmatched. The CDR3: CASRLNLQGAYEQYF. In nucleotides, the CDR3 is TGTGCCAGTCGCCTAAACCTCCAGGGGGCCTACGAGCAGTACTTC.

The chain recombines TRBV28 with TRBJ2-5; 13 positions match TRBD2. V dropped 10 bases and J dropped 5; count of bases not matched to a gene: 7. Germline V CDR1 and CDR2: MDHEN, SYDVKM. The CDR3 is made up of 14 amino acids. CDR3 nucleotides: TGTGCCACCACACTAGCGGGAGGGCCGGAGACCCAGTACTTC. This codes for CATTLAGGPETQYF.

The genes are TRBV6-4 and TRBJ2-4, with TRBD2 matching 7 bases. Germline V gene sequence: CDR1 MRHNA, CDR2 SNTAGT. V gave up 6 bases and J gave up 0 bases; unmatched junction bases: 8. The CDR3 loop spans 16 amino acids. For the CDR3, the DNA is TGTGCCAGCAGCGTGACTAGCAGATTAGCCAAAAACATTCAGTACTTC. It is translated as CASSVTSRLAKNIQYF.

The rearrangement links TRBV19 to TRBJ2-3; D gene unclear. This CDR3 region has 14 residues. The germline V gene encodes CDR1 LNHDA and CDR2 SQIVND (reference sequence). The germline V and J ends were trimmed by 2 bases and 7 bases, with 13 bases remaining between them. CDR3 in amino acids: CASSINLRPHTQYF. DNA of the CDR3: TGTGCCAGTAGTATAAACCTCAGGCCACATACGCAGTATTTT.

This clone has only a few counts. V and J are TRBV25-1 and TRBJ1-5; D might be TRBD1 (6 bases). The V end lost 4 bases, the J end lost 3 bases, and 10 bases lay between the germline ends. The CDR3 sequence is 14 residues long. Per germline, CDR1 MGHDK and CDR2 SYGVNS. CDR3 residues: CASSVTGSNQPQHF. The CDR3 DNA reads TGTGCCAGCAGTGTGACAGGTTCCAATCAGCCCCAGCATTTT. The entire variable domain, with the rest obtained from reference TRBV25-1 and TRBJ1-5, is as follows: EADIYQTPRYLVIGTGKKITLECSQTMGHDKMYWYQQDPGMELHLIHYSYGVNSTEKGDLSSESTVSRIRTEHFPLTLESARPSHTSQYLCASSVTGSNQPQHFGDGTRLSIL.

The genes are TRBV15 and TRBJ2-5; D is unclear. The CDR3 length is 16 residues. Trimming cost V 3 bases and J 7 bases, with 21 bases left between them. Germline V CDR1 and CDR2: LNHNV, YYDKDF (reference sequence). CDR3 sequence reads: CATSRGLGPGPGTQYF. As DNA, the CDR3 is TGTGCCACCAGCAGGGGGTTGGGTCCCGGACCGGGGACCCAGTACTTC.

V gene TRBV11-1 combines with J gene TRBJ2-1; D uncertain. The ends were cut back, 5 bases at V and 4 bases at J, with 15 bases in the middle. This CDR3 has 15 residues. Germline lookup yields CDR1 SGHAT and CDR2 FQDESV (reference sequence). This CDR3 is CASSNRRVLYNEQFF. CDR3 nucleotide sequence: TGTGCCAGCAGCAACCGCCGGGTACTTTACAATGAGCAGTTCTTC.

The CDR3 nucleotides read TGTGCCTGGAGTGTACTGAGAGTTGAGCAGTTCTTC. This translates into CAWSVLRVEQFF. The chain recombines TRBV30 with TRBJ2-1; D uncertain. The CDR3 totals 12 residues. Deletions cut 0 bases from V and 9 bases from J, with 9 bases between. Germline CDR1 reads GTSNPN; CDR2 reads SVGIG (reference sequence). The variable domain in full, with the rest retrieved from reference TRBV30 and TRBJ2-1, is SQTIHQWPATLVQPVGSPLSLECTVEGTSNPNLYWYRQAAGRGLQLLFYSVGIGQISSEVPQNLSASRPQDRQFILSSKKLLLSDSGFYLCAWSVLRVEQFFGPGTRLTVL.

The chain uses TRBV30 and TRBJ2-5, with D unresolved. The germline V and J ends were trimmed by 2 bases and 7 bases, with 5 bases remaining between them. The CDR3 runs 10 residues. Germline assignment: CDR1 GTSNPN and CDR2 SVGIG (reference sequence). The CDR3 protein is CAWSTGTQYF. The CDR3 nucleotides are TGTGCCTGGAGTACGGGGACCCAGTACTTC.

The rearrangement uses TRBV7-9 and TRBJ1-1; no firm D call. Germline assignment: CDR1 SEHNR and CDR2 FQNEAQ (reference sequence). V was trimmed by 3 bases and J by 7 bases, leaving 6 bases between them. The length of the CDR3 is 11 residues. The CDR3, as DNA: TGTGCCAGCAGCTTCGGGATTGAAGCTTTCTTT. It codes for CASSFGIEAFF.

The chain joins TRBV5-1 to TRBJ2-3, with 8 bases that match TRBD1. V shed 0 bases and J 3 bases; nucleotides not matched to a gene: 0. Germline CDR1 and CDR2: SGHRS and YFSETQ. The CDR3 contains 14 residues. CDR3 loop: CASSLGTGTDTQYF. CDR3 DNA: TGCGCCAGCAGCTTGGGGACAGGGACAGATACGCAGTATTTT. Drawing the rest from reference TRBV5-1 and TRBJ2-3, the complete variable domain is KAGVTQTPRYLIKTRGQQVTLSCSPISGHRSVSWYQQTPGQGLQFLFEYFSETQRNKGNFPGRFSGRQFSNSRSEMNVSTLELGDSALYLCASSLGTGTDTQYFGPGTRLTVL.

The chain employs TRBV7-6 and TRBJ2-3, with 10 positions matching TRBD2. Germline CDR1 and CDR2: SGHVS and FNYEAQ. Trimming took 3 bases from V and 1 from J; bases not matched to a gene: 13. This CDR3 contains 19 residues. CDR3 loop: CASSFLAGEVGLGTDTQYF. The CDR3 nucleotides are TGTGCCAGCAGCTTCCTAGCGGGAGAAGTGGGTTTGGGCACAGATACGCAGTATTTT.

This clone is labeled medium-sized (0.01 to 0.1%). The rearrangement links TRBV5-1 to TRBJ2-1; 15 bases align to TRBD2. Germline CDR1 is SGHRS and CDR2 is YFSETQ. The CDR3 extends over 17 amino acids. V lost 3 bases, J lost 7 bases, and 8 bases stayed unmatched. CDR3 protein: CASSYNGLAGGRNEQFF. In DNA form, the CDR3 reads TGCGCCAGCAGCTATAACGGACTAGCGGGAGGGAGGAATGAGCAGTTCTTC.

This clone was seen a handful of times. The CDR3 DNA reads as TGTGCCAGCAGCTCGAGGGGGGGCCCGAACACTGAAGCTTTCTTT. It translates to CASSSRGGPNTEAFF. The genes are TRBV11-2 and TRBJ1-1; possible D gene TRBD1, 6 bases. Trimming left V 4 bases short and J 1 base short, with 13 bases between. The CDR3 loop spans 15 amino acids. Germline assignment: CDR1 SGHAT and CDR2 FQNNGV.

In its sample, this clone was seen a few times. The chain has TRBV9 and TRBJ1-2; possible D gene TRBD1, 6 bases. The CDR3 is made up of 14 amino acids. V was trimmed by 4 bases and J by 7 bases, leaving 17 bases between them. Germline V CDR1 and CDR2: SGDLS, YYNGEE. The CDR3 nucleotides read TGTGCCAGCAGCCCATACAGGGCGGAACGTGGCTACACCTTC. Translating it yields CASSPYRAERGYTF.

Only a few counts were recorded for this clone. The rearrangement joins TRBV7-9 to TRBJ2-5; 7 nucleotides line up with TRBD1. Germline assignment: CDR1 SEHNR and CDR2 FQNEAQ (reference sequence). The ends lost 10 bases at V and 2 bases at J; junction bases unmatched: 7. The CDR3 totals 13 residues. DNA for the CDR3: TGTGCCATCGCTCCGGGACAGCAAGAGACCCAGTACTTC. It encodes CAIAPGQQETQYF.